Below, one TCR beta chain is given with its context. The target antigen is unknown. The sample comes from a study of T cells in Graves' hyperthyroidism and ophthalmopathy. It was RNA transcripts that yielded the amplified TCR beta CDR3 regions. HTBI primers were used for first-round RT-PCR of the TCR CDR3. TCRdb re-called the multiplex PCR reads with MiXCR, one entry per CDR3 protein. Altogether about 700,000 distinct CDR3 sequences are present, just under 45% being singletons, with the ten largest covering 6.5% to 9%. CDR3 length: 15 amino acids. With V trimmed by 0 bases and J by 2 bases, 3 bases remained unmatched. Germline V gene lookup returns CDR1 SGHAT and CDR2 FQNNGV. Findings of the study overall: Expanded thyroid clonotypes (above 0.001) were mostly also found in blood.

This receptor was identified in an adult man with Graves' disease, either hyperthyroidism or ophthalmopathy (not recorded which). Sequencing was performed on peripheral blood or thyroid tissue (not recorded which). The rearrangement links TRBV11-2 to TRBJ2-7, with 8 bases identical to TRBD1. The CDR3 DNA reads TGTGCCAGCAGCTTAGAACGCAGGGGGCCCTACGAGCAGTACTTC. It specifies CASSLERRGPYEQYF.